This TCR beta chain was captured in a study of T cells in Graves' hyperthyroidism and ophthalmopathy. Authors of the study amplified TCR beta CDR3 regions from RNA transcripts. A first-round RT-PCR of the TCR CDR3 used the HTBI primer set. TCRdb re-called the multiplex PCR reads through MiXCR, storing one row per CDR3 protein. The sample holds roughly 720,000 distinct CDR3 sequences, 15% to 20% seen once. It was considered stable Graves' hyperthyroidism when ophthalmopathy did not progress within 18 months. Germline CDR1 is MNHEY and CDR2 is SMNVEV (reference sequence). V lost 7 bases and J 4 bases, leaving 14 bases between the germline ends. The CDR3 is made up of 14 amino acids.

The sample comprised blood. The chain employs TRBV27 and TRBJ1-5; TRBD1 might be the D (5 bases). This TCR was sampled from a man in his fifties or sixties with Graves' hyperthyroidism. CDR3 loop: CASKVGGDNQPQHF. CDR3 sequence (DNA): TGTGCCAGCAAGGTCGGGGGGGATAATCAGCCCCAGCATTTT.